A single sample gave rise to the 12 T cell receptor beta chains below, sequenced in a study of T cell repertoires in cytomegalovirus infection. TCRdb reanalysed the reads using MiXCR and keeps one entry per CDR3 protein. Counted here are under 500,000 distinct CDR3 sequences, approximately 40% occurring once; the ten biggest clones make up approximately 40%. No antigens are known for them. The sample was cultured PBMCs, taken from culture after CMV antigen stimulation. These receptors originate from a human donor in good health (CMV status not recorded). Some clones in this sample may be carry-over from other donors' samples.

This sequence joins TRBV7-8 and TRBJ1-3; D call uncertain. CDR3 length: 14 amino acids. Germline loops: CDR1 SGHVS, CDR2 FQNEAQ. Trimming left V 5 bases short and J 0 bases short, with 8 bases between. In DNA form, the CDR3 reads TGTGCCAGCAGCCACAGTGTCTCTGGAAACACCATATATTTT. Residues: CASSHSVSGNTIYF.

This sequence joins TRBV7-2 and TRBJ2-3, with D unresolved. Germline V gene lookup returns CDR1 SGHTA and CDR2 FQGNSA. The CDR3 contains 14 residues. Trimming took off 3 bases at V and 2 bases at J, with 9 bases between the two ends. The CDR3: CASSLEALTDTQYF. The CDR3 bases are TGTGCCAGCAGCTTGGAAGCGCTCACAGATACGCAGTATTTT. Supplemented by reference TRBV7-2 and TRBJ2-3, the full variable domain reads GAGVSQSPSNKVTEKGKDVELRCDPISGHTALYWYRQSLGQGLEFLIYFQGNSAPDKSGLPSDRFSAERTGGSVSTLTIQRTQQEDSAVYLCASSLEALTDTQYFGPGTRLTVL.

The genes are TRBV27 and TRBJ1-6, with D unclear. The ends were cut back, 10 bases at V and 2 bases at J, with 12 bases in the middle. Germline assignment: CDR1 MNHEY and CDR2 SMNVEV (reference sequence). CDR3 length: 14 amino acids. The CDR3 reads CATPPRTYNSPLHF. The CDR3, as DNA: TGTGCCACCCCCCCGCGGACCTATAATTCACCCCTCCACTTT.

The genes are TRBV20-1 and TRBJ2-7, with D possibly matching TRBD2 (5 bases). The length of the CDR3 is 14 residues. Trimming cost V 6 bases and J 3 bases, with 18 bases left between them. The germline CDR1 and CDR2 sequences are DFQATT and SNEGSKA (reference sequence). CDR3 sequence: CSAKSRRRYYEQYF. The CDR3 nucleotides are TGCAGTGCAAAGAGTCGACGGAGGTACTACGAGCAGTACTTC.

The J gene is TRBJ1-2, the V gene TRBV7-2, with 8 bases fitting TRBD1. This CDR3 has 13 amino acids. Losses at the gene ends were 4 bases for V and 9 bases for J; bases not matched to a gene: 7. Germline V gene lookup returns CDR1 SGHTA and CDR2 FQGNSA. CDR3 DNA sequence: TGTGCCAGCAGCTGGGACAGGAGGGGTAGCTACACCTTC. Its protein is CASSWDRRGSYTF.

The CDR3 DNA reads as TGCGCCAGCAGCTTGGGAGCGGGAGAGACCGGGGAGCTGTTTTTT. Translating gives CASSLGAGETGELFF. The chain couples TRBV5-1 to TRBJ2-2; 8 nucleotides align to TRBD2. Germline-derived CDR1 and CDR2 are SGHRS and YFSETQ. The V gene end was trimmed by 0 bases and the J gene end by 5 bases; junction bases not matched to a gene: 3. The CDR3 sequence is 15 residues long.

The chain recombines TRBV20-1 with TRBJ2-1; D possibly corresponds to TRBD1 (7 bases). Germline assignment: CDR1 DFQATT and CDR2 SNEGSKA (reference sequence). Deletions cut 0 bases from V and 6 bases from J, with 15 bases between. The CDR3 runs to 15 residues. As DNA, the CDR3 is TGCAGTGCTAGAGATGGCAGGGGGGAACCCAATGAGCAGTTCTTC. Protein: CSARDGRGEPNEQFF.

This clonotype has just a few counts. This chain's CDR3 is CASSFGATEAFF. CDR3 coding DNA: TGTGCCAGCAGCTTCGGAGCCACTGAAGCTTTCTTT. V usage is TRBV7-8 and J usage is TRBJ1-1; D is ambiguous. Deletions cut 3 bases from V and 4 bases from J, with 6 bases between. The CDR3 sequence is 12 residues long. Germline loops: CDR1 SGHVS, CDR2 FQNEAQ.

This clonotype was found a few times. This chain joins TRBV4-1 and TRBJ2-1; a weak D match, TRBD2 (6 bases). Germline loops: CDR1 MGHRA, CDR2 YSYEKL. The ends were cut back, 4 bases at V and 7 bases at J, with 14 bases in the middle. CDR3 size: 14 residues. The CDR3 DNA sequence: TGCGCCAGCAGCCCAACTGGGGGGTGGAATGAGCAGTTCTTC. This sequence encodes CASSPTGGWNEQFF.

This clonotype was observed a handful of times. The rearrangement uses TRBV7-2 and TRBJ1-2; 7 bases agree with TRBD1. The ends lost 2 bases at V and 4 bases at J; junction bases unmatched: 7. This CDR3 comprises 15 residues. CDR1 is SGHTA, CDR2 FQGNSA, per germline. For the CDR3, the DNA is TGTGCCAGCAGCTTAAGGGGGCGACAGACCTATGGCTACACCTTC. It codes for CASSLRGRQTYGYTF.

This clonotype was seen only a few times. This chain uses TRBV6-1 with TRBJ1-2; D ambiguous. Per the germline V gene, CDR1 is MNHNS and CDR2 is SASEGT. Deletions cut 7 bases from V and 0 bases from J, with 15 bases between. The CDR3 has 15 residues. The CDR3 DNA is TGTGCCAGCAAATTTACGGGCCTAGCTAACTATGGCTACACCTTC. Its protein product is CASKFTGLANYGYTF.

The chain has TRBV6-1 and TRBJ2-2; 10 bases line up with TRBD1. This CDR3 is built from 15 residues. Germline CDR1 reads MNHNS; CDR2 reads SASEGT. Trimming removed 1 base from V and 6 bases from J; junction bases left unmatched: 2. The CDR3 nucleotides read TGTGCCAGCAGTGAAGGTGGACAGGGGGCCGGGGAGCTGTTTTTT. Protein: CASSEGGQGAGELFF.